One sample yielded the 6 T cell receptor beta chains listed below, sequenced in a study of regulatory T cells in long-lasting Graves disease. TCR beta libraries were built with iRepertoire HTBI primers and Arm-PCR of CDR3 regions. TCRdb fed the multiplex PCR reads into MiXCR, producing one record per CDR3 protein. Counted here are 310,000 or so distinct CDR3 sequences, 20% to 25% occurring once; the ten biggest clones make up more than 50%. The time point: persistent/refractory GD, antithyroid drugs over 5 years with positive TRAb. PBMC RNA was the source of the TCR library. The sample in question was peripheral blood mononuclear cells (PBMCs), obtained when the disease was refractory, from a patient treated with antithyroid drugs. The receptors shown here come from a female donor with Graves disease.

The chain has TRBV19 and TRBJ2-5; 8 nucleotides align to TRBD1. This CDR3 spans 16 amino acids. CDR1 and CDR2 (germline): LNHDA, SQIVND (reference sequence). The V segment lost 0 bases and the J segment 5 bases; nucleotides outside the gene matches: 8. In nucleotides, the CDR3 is TGTGCCAGTAGTATAGATCTCAGACAGGGGCGCGAGACCCAGTACTTC. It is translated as CASSIDLRQGRETQYF.

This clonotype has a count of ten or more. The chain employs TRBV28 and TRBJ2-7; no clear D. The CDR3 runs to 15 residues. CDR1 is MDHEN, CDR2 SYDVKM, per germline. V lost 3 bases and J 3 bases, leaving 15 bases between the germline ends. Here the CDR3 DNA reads TGTGCCAGCAGTTTCGCTTGGCAGGAAGTCTACGAGCAGTACTTC. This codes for CASSFAWQEVYEQYF.

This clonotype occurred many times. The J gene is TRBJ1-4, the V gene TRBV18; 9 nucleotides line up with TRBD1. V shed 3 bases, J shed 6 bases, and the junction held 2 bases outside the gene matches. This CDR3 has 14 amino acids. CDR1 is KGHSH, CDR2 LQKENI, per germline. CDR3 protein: CASSPGTGYEKLFF. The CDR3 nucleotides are TGTGCCAGCTCACCCGGGACAGGGTATGAAAAACTGTTTTTT.

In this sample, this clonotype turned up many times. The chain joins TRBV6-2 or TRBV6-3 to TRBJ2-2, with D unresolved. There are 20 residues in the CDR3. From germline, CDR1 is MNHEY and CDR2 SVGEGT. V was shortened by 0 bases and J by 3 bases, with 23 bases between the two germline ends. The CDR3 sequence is CASSYSVRDIWSRYTGELFF. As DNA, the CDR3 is TGTGCCAGCAGTTACTCGGTCAGAGACATTTGGTCTAGGTACACCGGGGAGCTGTTTTTT.

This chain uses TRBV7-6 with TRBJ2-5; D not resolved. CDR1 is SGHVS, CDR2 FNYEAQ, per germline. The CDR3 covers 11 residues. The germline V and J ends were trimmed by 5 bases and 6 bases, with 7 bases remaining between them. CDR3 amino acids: CASSMRQTQYF. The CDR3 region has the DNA TGTGCCAGCAGCATGAGGCAGACCCAGTACTTC.

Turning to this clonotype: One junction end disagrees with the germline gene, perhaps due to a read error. The CDR3 nucleotides are TGTGTCAGCAGCTTAACAGGGAGTTTCTACGAGCAGTACTTC. It encodes CVSSLTGSFYEQYF. The chain employs TRBV7-2 and TRBJ2-7; D perhaps matches TRBD1 (6 bases). Germline assignment: CDR1 SGHTA and CDR2 FQGNSA. The CDR3 runs 14 residues.